Shown below are 21 T cell receptor beta chains from a single sample sequenced in a study of PD-1 blockade in classical Hodgkin lymphoma. Sequencing was performed with immunoSEQ multiplex PCR; in TCRdb, only in-frame clones are kept and a portion is missing. This table has around 21,000 clones, 75% to 90% appearing once. Time point given: cycle 4 day 1 (C4D1), after less than 7 weeks of nivolumab. Each of the patients experienced relapse following autologous stem cell transplantation, and their brentuximab vedotin exposure differed. By magnetic negative selection, CD8+ T cells were isolated from the thawed PBMCs. The sequencing here drew on CD8+ T cells from blood, taken before the fourth cycle of nivolumab. Every receptor here comes from a human donor with classical Hodgkin lymphoma.

This clone is medium-sized. V usage is TRBV6-5 and J usage is TRBJ1-2; D is perhaps TRBD1 (5 bases). V was clipped by 5 bases and J by 0 bases, with 10 bases between them. This CDR3 comprises 14 residues. Per germline, CDR1 MNHEY and CDR2 SVGAGI. The CDR3 sequence: CASSLTGTNYGYTF. The CDR3 nucleotides are TGTGCCAGCAGTCTTACAGGCACTAACTATGGCTACACCTTC.

This clone is medium-sized in the sample. This sample includes further DNA sequences coding for the same CDR3. CDR3 in DNA: TGTGCCAGCAGCTCGCGGACAGGGGAGTCTGGCTACACCTTC. As protein: CASSSRTGESGYTF. The rearrangement links TRBV5-8 to TRBJ1-2; 9 bases agree with TRBD1. CDR3 length: 14 residues. Germline loops: CDR1 SGHTS, CDR2 YDEGEE. J lost 7 bases, V lost 3 bases, and 7 bases had no gene match.

As DNA, the CDR3 is TGTGCCAGCAGCGTAGCGCGGACAGGGGACACTGAAGCTTTCTTT. Translating it yields CASSVARTGDTEAFF. The chain has TRBV9 and TRBJ1-1; 9 nucleotides align to TRBD1. This CDR3 has 15 residues. The ends lost 0 bases at V and 3 bases at J; junction bases unmatched: 3. Looked up from germline, CDR1 is SGDLS and CDR2 is YYNGEE.

Notes on this clone: The identical CDR3 is also encoded by other nucleotide sequences in the sample. The V call is TRBV4-1, the J call TRBJ2-2; possibly TRBD1 for D (5 bases). CDR3 size: 14 residues. CDR1 MGHRA and CDR2 YSYEKL come from the germline V gene. V lost 8 bases and J lost 1, with 11 bases in between. CDR3 coding DNA: TGCGCCAGCTCCCAAGGACAGAACACCGGGGAGCTGTTTTTT. Residues: CASSQGQNTGELFF.

The rearrangement links TRBV29-1 to TRBJ2-7; 8 positions match TRBD2. V dropped 5 bases and J dropped 6; count of bases not matched to a gene: 15. The CDR3 is made up of 15 amino acids. CDR1 is SQVTM, CDR2 ANQGSEA, per germline. The CDR3 nucleotides are TGCAGCGTTACGGGGGGGGACTATCCTTTGGTCGAGCAGTACTTC. Amino acids: CSVTGGDYPLVEQYF.

V and J are TRBV7-9 and TRBJ1-1, with 7 bases fitting TRBD1. Germline trimming cut 5 bases from V and 2 bases from J; bases unmatched to any gene: 14. CDR1 is SEHNR and CDR2 is FQNEAQ in the germline V gene (reference sequence). This CDR3 comprises 17 residues. The CDR3 region has the DNA TGTGCCAGCAGCCGAACACTTATACAGGGGCCAAACACTGAAGCTTTCTTT. It translates to CASSRTLIQGPNTEAFF.

The V call is TRBV27, the J call TRBJ2-3; D unclear. The germline V gene has CDR1 MNHEY and CDR2 SMNVEV (reference sequence). V lost 6 bases and J 1 base, leaving 11 bases between the germline ends. This CDR3 is built from 14 residues. The CDR3 DNA sequence: TGTGCCAGCAGCTACTTAGAAGGCACAGATACGCAGTATTTT. It codes for CASSYLEGTDTQYF.

The count of this clone is one. This chain joins TRBV15 and TRBJ1-6, with no clear D. The CDR3 is 15 amino acids. Germline CDR1 LNHNV, CDR2 YYDKDF (reference sequence). The germline V and J ends were trimmed by 5 bases and 0 bases, with 8 bases remaining between them. In DNA form, the CDR3 reads TGTGCCACCAGCCCCATGAGCTCCTATAATTCACCCCTCCACTTT. It translates to CATSPMSSYNSPLHF. Full variable domain (outside the CDR3, taken from reference TRBV15 and TRBJ1-6): DAMVIQNPRYQVTQFGKPVTLSCSQTLNHNVMYWYQQKSSQAPKLLFHYYDKDFNNEADTPDNFQSRRPNTSFCFLDIRSPGLGDTAMYLCATSPMSSYNSPLHFGNGTRLTVT.

This sequence joins TRBV7-9 and TRBJ2-2, with D perhaps matching TRBD2 (6 bases). Germline V gene data show CDR1 as SEHNR and CDR2 as FQNEAQ (reference sequence). V was cut by 2 bases and J by 6 bases, with 13 bases left in between. The CDR3 is 15 residues long. The chain's CDR3 is CASSLIGRRAGELFF. The CDR3 coding sequence is TGTGCCAGCAGCTTAATAGGACGGAGGGCCGGGGAGCTGTTTTTT.

The chain has TRBV6-5 and TRBJ2-2; TRBD2 aligns across 9 bases. Germline CDR1 is MNHEY and CDR2 is SVGAGI. Trimming took 2 bases from V and 6 from J; bases not matched to a gene: 4. CDR3 length: 15 residues. In DNA, the CDR3 is TGTGCCAGCAGTTACGTTGCGGGGGGGCCCGGGGAGCTGTTTTTT. Amino acids: CASSYVAGGPGELFF.

In its sample, this clone was seen once. The chain recombines TRBV7-9 with TRBJ1-5; no firm D call. V lost 5 bases and J 3 bases, leaving 14 bases between the germline ends. The germline CDR1 and CDR2 sequences are SEHNR and FQNEAQ (reference sequence). The CDR3 is 15 amino acids. CDR3 loop: CASSPDVVPNQPQHF. The CDR3 DNA follows: TGTGCCAGCAGCCCCGATGTCGTTCCCAATCAGCCCCAGCATTTT. The full variable domain, completed using reference TRBV7-9 and TRBJ1-5, is DTGVSQNPRHKITKRGQNVTFRCDPISEHNRLYWYRQTLGQGPEFLTYFQNEAQLEKSRLLSDRFSAERPKGSFSTLEIQRTEQGDSAMYLCASSPDVVPNQPQHFGDGTRLSIL.

V usage is TRBV11-3 and J usage is TRBJ2-3, with D perhaps matching TRBD1 (5 bases). CDR1 and CDR2 from the germline V gene are SGHNT and YENEEA. With 6 bases removed from V and 4 bases from J, the gap between germline ends came to 8 bases. The CDR3 spans 12 residues. The CDR3 region has the DNA TGTGCCAGCAGAGGGGTTTCAGATACGCAGTATTTT. It encodes CASRGVSDTQYF.

The chain couples TRBV28 to TRBJ1-3; D remains ambiguous. CDR1 is MDHEN and CDR2 is SYDVKM in the germline V gene. V lost 3 bases and J lost 4, with 10 bases in between. This CDR3 is 14 amino acids long. This CDR3 is CASSFPQYGNTIYF. In nucleotides, the CDR3 is TGTGCCAGCAGTTTCCCCCAATACGGAAACACCATATATTTT.

The chain uses TRBV2 and TRBJ2-7; 7 nucleotides match TRBD1. V shed 5 bases, J shed 0 bases, and the junction held 16 bases outside the gene matches. Germline-derived CDR1 and CDR2 are SNHLY and FYNNEI. The CDR3 has 18 amino acids. CDR3 region: CASSSAHQGTEVSYEQYF. CDR3 coding DNA: TGTGCCAGCAGTTCGGCGCACCAGGGGACAGAAGTCTCCTACGAGCAGTACTTC.

The genes are TRBV5-4 and TRBJ2-3, with D unresolved. This CDR3 has 12 amino acids. V was clipped by 0 bases and J by 5 bases, with 4 bases between them. Germline CDR1 is SGHNT and CDR2 is YYREEE (reference sequence). Here the CDR3 reads CASSLAGDTQYF. The CDR3 bases are TGTGCCAGCAGCTTGGCGGGAGATACGCAGTATTTT.

This sequence joins TRBV7-9 and TRBJ2-7; TRBD1 matches 7 bases. Per the germline V gene, CDR1 is SEHNR and CDR2 is FQNEAQ (reference sequence). The ends lost 4 bases at V and 2 bases at J; junction bases unmatched: 5. This CDR3 is 14 amino acids long. The CDR3 spells CASSYRDRPYEQYF. CDR3 sequence (DNA): TGTGCCAGCAGCTACAGGGACAGACCCTACGAGCAGTACTTC.

This rearrangement joins TRBV27 to TRBJ1-6, with D unclear. CDR1 MNHEY and CDR2 SMNVEV come from the germline V gene (reference sequence). This CDR3 has 14 residues. The ends were cut back, 2 bases at V and 7 bases at J, with 9 bases in the middle. DNA for the CDR3: TGTGCCAGCAGTTTAAAATACTTCAATTCACCCCTCCACTTT. This codes for CASSLKYFNSPLHF.

The chain employs TRBV15 and TRBJ2-5; 9 bases map to TRBD1. The V segment lost 2 bases and the J segment 6 bases; nucleotides outside the gene matches: 7. The CDR3 runs to 15 residues. Germline V gives CDR1 LNHNV, CDR2 YYDKDF (reference sequence). CDR3 sequence (DNA): TGTGCCACCAGCAGACGGGGAGGACAGGGGAAGACCCAGTACTTC. Its translation: CATSRRGGQGKTQYF. The full variable domain, with the rest looked up from reference TRBV15 and TRBJ2-5, is DAMVIQNPRYQVTQFGKPVTLSCSQTLNHNVMYWYQQKSSQAPKLLFHYYDKDFNNEADTPDNFQSRRPNTSFCFLDIRSPGLGDTAMYLCATSRRGGQGKTQYFGPGTRLLVL.

The sample holds a few counts of this clone. The rearrangement uses TRBV5-4 and TRBJ2-7; TRBD1 matches 10 bases. The CDR3 covers 14 residues. Trimming took 4 bases from V and 7 from J; bases not matched to a gene: 8. Germline V gene sequence: CDR1 SGHNT, CDR2 YYREEE (reference sequence). The CDR3 DNA sequence: TGTGCCAGCAGCATGGGACAGGGGCCCATGGAGCAGTACTTC. Protein sequence: CASSMGQGPMEQYF.

The chain uses TRBV7-8 and TRBJ2-7; D unclear. CDR3 length: 12 residues. Per germline, CDR1 SGHVS and CDR2 FQNEAQ. Trimming shortened V by 4 bases and J by 2 bases, and 6 bases separated the two germline ends. This chain's CDR3 is CASSSGAYEQYF. CDR3 bases: TGTGCCAGCAGCTCCGGAGCCTACGAGCAGTACTTC.

V usage is TRBV19 and J usage is TRBJ2-7; unclear D gene. The CDR3 spans 12 residues. Germline V lookup: CDR1 LNHDA, CDR2 SQIVND (reference sequence). V lost 3 bases and J lost 1, with 4 bases in between. CDR3 in amino acids: CASSMGSYEQYF. CDR3 coding DNA: TGTGCCAGTAGTATGGGTTCCTACGAGCAGTACTTC.